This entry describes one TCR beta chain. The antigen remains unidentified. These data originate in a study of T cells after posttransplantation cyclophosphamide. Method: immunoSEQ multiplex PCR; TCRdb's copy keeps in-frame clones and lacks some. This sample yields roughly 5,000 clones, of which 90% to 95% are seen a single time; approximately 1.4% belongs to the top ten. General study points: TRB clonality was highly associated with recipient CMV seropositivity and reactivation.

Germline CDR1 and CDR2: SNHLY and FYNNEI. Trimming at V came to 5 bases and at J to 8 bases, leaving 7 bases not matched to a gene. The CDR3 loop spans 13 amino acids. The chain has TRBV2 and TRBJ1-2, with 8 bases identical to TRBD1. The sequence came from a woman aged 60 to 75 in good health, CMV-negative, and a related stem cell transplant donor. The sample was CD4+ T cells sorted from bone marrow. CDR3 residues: CASSLGQGFGYTF. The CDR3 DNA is TGTGCCAGCAGTCTAGGACAGGGCTTCGGCTACACCTTC. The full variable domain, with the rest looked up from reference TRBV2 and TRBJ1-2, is EPEVTQTPSHQVTQMGQEVILRCVPISNHLYFYWYRQILGQKVEFLVSFYNNEISEKSEIFDDQFSVERPDGSNFTLKIRSTKLEDSAMYFCASSLGQGFGYTFGSGTRLTVV.